This TCR beta chain was observed in a study of shared clonotypes between healthy human individuals (dated by TCRdb to the early 2020s). About the study as a whole: Two women and a few men aged 18 to 49 years were included in the cohort. For each donor, CD4 naive and CD4 memory were each run on three plates, CD8 naive on two plates, and CD8 memory on one plate. The study deeply sequenced blood TCR repertoires of five healthy adults to estimate repertoire size and the extent of clonotype sharing between individuals. Libraries were prepared and TCR repertoires were sequenced by different laboratories using diverse techniques, in order to increase sequencing depth and limit assay-specific biases. Each donor's leukapheresis produced roughly between about 0.9 and 9.5 billion PBMCs. Beyond this particular receptor, the publication reports: Larger estimated clonotype richness was generally found for naive subsets than for memory subsets. About 5% of naive CD4, around 4% of naive CD8, roughly 2.4% of memory CD4, and more than 0.35% of memory CD8 clonotypes were shared across a few donors. The small number of donors limited the genetic and exposure-history diversity represented. Sampling was restricted to blood, and TCR repertoires in tissues likely differ from the TCR repertoires found in blood. Compared with non-shared clonotypes, clonotypes shared by all four sorted-subset donors had higher generation probabilities. Based on pairwise subsampling, the degree of clonotype sharing among donors was expected to be affected by sequencing depth. Incomplete sequencing was indicated by rarefaction of sorted-subset datasets, despite the large sequencing depth.

Concerning this clone: Its cognate antigen has yet to be identified. No base qualities exist here, and no much larger clone lies one base off it.

The donors were healthy, HIV-negative adults with no recently reported acute infections or vaccinations. Every donor was a Caucasian adult residing in Nashville, Tennessee, USA. CD4+ T cells were enriched by magnetic negative selection; naive cells were then positively selected on CD45RA, and the negative fraction formed the memory subset. Blood was collected by leukapheresis, and PBMCs were isolated by Ficoll-Histopaque density gradient centrifugation and then cryopreserved in liquid nitrogen vapor phase. Analytical flow cytometry was used to check the purity and quantity of every magnetically sorted T cell population. Genomic DNA was isolated from every sorted fraction and measured by UV absorbance on a Nanodrop 2000c. Using the deep immunoSEQ assay, multiplex PCR amplified TCR CDR3 regions from genomic DNA. For each cell subset, the extracted genomic DNA was distributed evenly across all wells of several immunoSEQ 96-well plates, and each plate served as one replicate. For sorted subsets, approximately 0.2 ug of genomic DNA, equivalent to 30,000 or so T cell genomes, went into each replicate PCR. Purified libraries were quantified with a Qubit 3.0 fluorometer, sized on a Bioanalyzer 2100, and re-quantified with the KAPA Library Quantification kit. Every immunoSEQ 96-well plate was sequenced on a separate single-read 150-cycle Illumina NextSeq 550 flow cell. On the authors' methods: The immunoSEQ output contained only junctional sequences without quality scores, so filtering could not match that applied to full-length reads. To assign V/J genes and CDR3, sequences were annotated against IMGT germline references using PyIR, a Python wrapper for IgBLAST v1.9. Reads were removed for weak V/J assignments (E-value above 1e-6), missing CDR3, stop codons, out-of-frame junctions, or ambiguous translated residues. V3J clonotypes were defined by identical inferred V gene, J gene, and CDR3 amino acid sequence. To compute the percentage overlap between repertoires, the number of shared unique clonotypes was divided by the size of the smaller repertoire. Repertoire richness was assessed with RTK rarefaction, the Chao1 estimator, and Recon v2.1 estimates of unobserved clonotypes. For all TCRbeta clonotypes obtained by the gDNA method from four donors, generation probabilities were computed with OLGA. TCRdb took this table from immuneACCESS and kept in-frame rearrangements with V and J called. Such tables lack part of the clones; where checked against another copy, unresolved V genes explain under half of the gap, and the rest is unexplained. That table gives V, J and clone size, and the DNA gave D and trimming. The sample records over a million clones, approximately 98.5% of which are singletons. The top ten clones comprise roughly 0.36% of the sample.

V is cut by 7 bases and J by 5 bases, and the space between the germline ends is 15 bases. The germline V gene sets CDR1 to SGHRS and CDR2 to YFSETQ. Including the terminal cysteine and phenylalanine, the CDR3 comprises 14 residues. Of the read, only the CDR3 DNA is kept; its 42 bases are in frame from base 1. The sample taken for sequencing was naive CD4+ T cells sorted from blood. The sample's cell subset or site, from its label and the paper: CD45RA+ positively selected. This sequence was found in a man younger than 45 in good health. The chain is assembled from TRBV5-1 and TRBJ2-2; the D gene identity is not certain. The bases read TGCGCCAGCCAGACGATCCCACAAACCGGGGAGCTGTTTTTT. Protein translation: CASQTIPQTGELFF.